This T cell receptor beta chain came from a study of technical replicates of blood from a few donors. Profiled with immunoSEQ multiplex PCR; TCRdb holds only in-frame clones, not every one. The sample lists about 76,000 clones, nearly 98% occurring once. Germline CDR1 and CDR2: SGHAT and FQNNGV. V was pared by 6 bases and J by 8 bases, with 13 bases between. CDR3 length equals 12 residues. The sequence was collected from a human donor in good health. This sequence joins TRBV11-2 and TRBJ1-2, with TRBD1 as a possible D gene (6 bases). Material: T cells isolated from PBMCs. CDR3: CASSYWGRGYTF. Here the CDR3 DNA reads TGTGCCAGCAGTTATTGGGGGCGCGGCTACACCTTC.